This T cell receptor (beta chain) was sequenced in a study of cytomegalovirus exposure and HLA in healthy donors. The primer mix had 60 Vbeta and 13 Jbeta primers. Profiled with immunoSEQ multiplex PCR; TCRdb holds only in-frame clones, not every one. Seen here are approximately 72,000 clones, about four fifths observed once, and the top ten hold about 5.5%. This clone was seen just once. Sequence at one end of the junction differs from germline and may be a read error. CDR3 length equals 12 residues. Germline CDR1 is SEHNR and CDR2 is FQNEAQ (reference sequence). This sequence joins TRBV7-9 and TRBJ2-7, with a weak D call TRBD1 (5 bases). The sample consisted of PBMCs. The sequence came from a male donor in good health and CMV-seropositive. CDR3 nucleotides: TGTTCCAGCAGCCAGGGATCCTACGAGCAGTACTTC. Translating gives CSSSQGSYEQYF.